This T cell receptor (beta chain) was recorded in a study of identifying expanded T cells in peripheral blood. Turning to this clone: The antigen remains undetermined.

Notes on the study in general: Clone count variance between approximately two-week samples rose with total template count. Over approximately two and four weeks, about 15 and 19 clones changed, versus 1.2 between replicates.

Healthy donors had no documented immune events, such as infections, while sampled. Germline CDR1 is SGHTA and CDR2 is FQGNSA. The CDR3 spans 15 residues. With 0 bases clipped from V and 2 bases from J, the junction kept 0 bases outside the gene matches. TCRdb keeps only in-frame clones here, not all; method: immunoSEQ multiplex PCR. In the table there are about 85,000 clones, approximately 90% of which are singletons. The chain recombines TRBV7-2 with TRBJ2-7, with 11 positions matching TRBD2. This clonotype was obtained from a person aged 18 to 70 in good health. Sequencing was carried out using blood. CDR3 DNA: TGTGCCAGCAGCTTAGCTAGCGGGGGGGCCTACGAGCAGTACTTC. Translated: CASSLASGGAYEQYF.